The T cell receptor (beta chain) under discussion was sequenced for a study of cytomegalovirus exposure and HLA in healthy donors. Study context: HLA-typed donors were the source of about 81 million unique TCRs held in an early data release.

Findings and limits, study-wide: From TCR beta sequences, most subjects' HLA-A and HLA-B alleles were reportedly predicted accurately. An observed cluster of highly shared sequence variants was recorded as a likely sequencing artifact. Compared with the roughly 730-donor mean, an Asian-associated ancestry cluster reportedly had fewer N-insertions, according to a later analysis.

Amplification used 60 Vbeta primers and 13 Jbeta primers. Sequencing used immunoSEQ multiplex PCR; TCRdb keeps in-frame clones, though not all of them. The data show under 250,000 clones, 65% to 80% seen once. Germline lookup yields CDR1 SGHTA and CDR2 FQGNSA. The V end lost 4 bases, the J end lost 3 bases, and 15 bases lay between the germline ends. The CDR3 covers 15 residues. A word on this clone: Antigen unknown.

Source material: PBMCs. The V call is TRBV7-2, the J call TRBJ1-2; a possible D gene is TRBD1 (6 bases). The receptor was isolated from a woman in her 30s in good health and CMV-seropositive. The CDR3 reads CASSSPAGADYGYTF. The CDR3 nucleotides are TGTGCCAGCAGCTCACCGGCAGGGGCGGACTATGGCTACACCTTC. Variable domain in full (rest from reference TRBV7-2 and TRBJ1-2): GAGVSQSPSNKVTEKGKDVELRCDPISGHTALYWYRQSLGQGLEFLIYFQGNSAPDKSGLPSDRFSAERTGGSVSTLTIQRTQQEDSAVYLCASSSPAGADYGYTFGSGTRLTVV.